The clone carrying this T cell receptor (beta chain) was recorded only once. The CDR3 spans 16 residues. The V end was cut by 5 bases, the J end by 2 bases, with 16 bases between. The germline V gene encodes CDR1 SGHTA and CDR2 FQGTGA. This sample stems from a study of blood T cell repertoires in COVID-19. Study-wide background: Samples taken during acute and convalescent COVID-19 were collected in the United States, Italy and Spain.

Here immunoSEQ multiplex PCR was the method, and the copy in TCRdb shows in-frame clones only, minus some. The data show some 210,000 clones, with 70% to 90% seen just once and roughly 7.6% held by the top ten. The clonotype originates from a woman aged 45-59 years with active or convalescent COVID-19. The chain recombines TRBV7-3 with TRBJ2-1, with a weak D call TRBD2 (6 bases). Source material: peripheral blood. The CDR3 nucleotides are TGTGCCAGCAGCCTCCAGGGCGGGAACACCTACAATGAGCAGTTCTTC. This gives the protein CASSLQGGNTYNEQFF.